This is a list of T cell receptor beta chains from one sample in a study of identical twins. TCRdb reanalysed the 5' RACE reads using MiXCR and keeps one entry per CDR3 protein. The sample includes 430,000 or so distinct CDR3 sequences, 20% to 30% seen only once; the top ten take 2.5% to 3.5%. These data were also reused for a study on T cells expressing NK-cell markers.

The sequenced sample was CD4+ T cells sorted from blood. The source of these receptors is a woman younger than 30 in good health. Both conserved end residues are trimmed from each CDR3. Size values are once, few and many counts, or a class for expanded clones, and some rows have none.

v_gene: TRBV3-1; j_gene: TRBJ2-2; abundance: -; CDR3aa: ASSQGVNTGELF
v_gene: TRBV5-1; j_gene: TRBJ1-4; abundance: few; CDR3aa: ASSLGSDRAGEKLF
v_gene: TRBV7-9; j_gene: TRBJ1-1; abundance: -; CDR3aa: ASSSGETNTEAF
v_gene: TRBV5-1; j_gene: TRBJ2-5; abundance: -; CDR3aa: ASSLEGIGETQY
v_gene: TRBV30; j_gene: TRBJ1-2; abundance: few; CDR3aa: AWSRLKGQGAWGYT
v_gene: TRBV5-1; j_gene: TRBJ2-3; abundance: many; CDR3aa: ASSLDSRTDTQY
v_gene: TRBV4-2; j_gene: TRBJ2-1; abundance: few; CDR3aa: ASSQEPAGGYNEQF
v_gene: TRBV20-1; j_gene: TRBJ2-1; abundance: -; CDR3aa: SAMGGRSYNEQF
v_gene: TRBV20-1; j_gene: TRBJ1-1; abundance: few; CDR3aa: SARLAGTGDTEAF
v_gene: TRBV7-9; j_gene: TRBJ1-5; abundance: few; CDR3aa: ASSFSINEPQH
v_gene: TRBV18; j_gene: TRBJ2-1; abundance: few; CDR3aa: ASSPSLAGAGEQF
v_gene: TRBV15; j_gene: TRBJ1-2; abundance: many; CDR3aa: ATSRESGGSYGYT
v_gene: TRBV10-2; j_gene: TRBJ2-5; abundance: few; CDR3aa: ASRGTSGSQETQY
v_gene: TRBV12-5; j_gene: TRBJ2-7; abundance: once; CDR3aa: ASGLVVGPASSYEQY
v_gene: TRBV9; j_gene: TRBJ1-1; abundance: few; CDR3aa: ASSAERDTEAF
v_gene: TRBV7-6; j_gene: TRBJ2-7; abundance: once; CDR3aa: ASSYSHGYEQY
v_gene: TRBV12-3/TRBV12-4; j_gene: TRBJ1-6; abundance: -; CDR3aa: ASSTGRNSPLH
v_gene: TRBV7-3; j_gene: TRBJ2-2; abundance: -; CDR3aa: ASSLRPAGELF
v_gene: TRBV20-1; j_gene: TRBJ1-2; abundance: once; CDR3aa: SARRGNYGYT
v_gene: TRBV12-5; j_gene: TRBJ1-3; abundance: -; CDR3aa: ASGLGDTSGNTIY
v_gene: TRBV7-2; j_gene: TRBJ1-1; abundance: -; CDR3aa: ASSRWLAEGNTEAF
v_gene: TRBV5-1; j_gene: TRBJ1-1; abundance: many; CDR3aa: ASSLVELNTEAF
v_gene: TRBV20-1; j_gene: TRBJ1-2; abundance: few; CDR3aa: SAPAGDYGYT
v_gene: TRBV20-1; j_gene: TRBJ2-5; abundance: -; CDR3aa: SAARGQLQETQY
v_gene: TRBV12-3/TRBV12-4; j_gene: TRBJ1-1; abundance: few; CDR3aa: ASSLYRGENTEAF
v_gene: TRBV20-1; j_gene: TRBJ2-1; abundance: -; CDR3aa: SAGGSRNEQF
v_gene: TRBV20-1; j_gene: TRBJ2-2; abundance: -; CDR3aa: SVPRGGDTGELF
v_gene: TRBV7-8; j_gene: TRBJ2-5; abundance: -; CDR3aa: ASSLGSLGGETQY
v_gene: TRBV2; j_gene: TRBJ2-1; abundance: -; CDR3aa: ASGASALVEQF
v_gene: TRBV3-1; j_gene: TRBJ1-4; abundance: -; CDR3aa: ASSPRASNEKLF
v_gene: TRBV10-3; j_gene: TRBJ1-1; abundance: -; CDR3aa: AIRDPAREDTEAF
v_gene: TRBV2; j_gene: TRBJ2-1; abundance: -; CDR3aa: ASSEGTRYNEQF
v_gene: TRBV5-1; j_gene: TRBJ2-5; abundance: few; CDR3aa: ASMAGASGEAQY
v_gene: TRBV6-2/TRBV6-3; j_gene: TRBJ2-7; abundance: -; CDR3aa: ASIETSTSKEY
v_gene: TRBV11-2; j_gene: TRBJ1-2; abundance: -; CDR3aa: ASSFGPHYGYT
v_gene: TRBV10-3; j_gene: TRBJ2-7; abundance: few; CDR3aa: AISGLAGGRNEQY
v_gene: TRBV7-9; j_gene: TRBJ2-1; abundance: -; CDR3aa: ASSLESGYNEQF
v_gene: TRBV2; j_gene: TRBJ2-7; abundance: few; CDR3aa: ASSVVGLGEQY
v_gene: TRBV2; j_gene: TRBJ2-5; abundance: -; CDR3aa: ASSPFGSTGGATQY
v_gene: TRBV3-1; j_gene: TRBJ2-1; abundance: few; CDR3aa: ASSQPGVVYEQF
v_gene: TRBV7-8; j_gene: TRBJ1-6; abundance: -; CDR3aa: ASSRDRASPLH
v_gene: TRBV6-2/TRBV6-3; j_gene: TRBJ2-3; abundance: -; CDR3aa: ASSYPQDFNTQY
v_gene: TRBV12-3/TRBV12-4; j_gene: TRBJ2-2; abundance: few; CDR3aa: ASSPGTGKNTGELF
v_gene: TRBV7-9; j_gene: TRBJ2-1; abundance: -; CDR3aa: ASSPGTASGRVGEQF
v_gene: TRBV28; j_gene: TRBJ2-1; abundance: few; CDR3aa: ASSSAGAETYNEQF
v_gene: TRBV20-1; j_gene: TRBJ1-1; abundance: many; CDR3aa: SASERWEAF
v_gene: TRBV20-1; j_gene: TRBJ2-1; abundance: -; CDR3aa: SARVAGGPSYNEQF
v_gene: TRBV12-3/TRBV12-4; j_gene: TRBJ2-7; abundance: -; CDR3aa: ASSFRVREQY
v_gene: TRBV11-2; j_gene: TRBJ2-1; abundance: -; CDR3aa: ASSFVPRDGEQF
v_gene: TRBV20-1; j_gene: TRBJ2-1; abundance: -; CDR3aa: SARAQRGPNEQF
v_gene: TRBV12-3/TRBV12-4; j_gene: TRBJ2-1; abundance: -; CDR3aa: ASSYSGRYNEQF
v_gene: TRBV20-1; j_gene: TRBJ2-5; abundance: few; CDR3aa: SAIRAGGETQY
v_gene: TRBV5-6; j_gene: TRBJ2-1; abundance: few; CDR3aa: ASSLPGRSPNEQF
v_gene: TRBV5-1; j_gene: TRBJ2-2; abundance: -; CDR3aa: ASADLADGELF
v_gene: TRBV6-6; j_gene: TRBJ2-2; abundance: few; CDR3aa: AARVTNTGELF
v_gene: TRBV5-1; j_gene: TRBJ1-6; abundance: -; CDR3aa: ASSLGPDDSPLH
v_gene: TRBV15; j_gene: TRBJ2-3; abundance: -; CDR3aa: ATSPGHSTDTQY
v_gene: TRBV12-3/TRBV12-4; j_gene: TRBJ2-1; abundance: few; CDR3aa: ASSRWEREANEQF
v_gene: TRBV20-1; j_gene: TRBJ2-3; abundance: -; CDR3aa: SATKPGPDTQY